The 32 T cell receptor beta chains below all came from one sample that was sequenced in a study of blood T cell repertoires in COVID-19. The table came from immunoSEQ multiplex PCR; TCRdb's copy has only in-frame clones and leaves some out. The sample shows over 200,000 clones, 84% of them seen only once. The sequencing input was peripheral blood. These receptors were obtained from a woman aged 45-59 years with active or convalescent COVID-19.

Here the CDR3 DNA reads TGTGCCAGCAGCAAGGGTAGGGGCCCCGCCACCTACAATGAGCAGTTCTTC. Translating it yields CASSKGRGPATYNEQFF. The chain carries TRBV21-1 and TRBJ2-1; whether TRBD1, the table's D call, matches the DNA was not checked. TRBV21-1 is a known pseudogene. CDR3 size: 17 residues.

As for this clone: The CDR3 carries no conserved terminal phenylalanine or tryptophan, so it likely arises from a read error. No DNA is shown, since the ends of the CDR3 on it are uncertain; the CDR3 is the one TCRdb lists. The CDR3 loop reads CSVEEPGQGPSL. V usage is TRBV29-1 and J usage is TRBJ2-7; the DNA was not compared with TRBD1, the D call given in the table. CDR1 and CDR2 (germline): SQVTM, ANQGSEA. Inclusive of both ends, the CDR3 amounts to 12 amino acids.

The chain employs TRBV11-2 and TRBJ2-5, with 8 bases matching TRBD1. Germline CDR1 and CDR2: SGHAT and FQNNGV. This CDR3 region has 15 residues. V shed 5 bases, J shed 5 bases, and the junction held 10 bases outside the gene matches. The CDR3 spells CASSARTGINETQYF. In DNA form, the CDR3 reads TGTGCCAGCAGCGCCCGGACAGGGATTAATGAGACCCAGTACTTC.

This rearrangement joins TRBV6-6 to TRBJ2-2, with D perhaps matching TRBD2 (5 bases). V dropped 0 bases and J dropped 5 bases, with 10 bases sitting between them. This CDR3 region has 15 residues. From germline, CDR1 is MNHNY and CDR2 SVGAGI (reference sequence). For the CDR3, the DNA is TGTGCCAGCAGTTACTCGATCGGAGGTACCGGGGAGCTGTTTTTT. Translated, it gives CASSYSIGGTGELFF.

The CDR3 here is CASRTLDSSYEQYF. In nucleotides, the CDR3 is TGTGCCAGCAGGACCCTAGATAGCTCCTACGAGCAGTACTTC. This chain uses TRBV2 with TRBJ2-7; D remains ambiguous. The germline V gene has CDR1 SNHLY and CDR2 FYNNEI. Trimming removed 6 bases at V and 0 bases at J, with 12 bases between. CDR3 length: 14 amino acids.

This clone has a single count. CDR3 nucleotide sequence: TGTGCCAGCAGAGGGATACTAGCGAACACTGAAGCTTTCTTT. Its translation is CASRGILANTEAFF. This sequence joins TRBV6-5 and TRBJ1-1; the D is unclear. V was clipped by 6 bases and J by 1 base, with 12 bases between them. Looked up from germline, CDR1 is MNHEY and CDR2 is SVGAGI. This CDR3 region has 14 residues.

The chain combines TRBV19 with TRBJ2-1, with 8 bases matching TRBD2. CDR3 length: 14 residues. Trimming at V came to 10 bases and at J to 8 bases, leaving 13 bases not matched to a gene. In germline, CDR1 is LNHDA, CDR2 SQIVND (reference sequence). This CDR3 reads CATRPIAGTDEQFF. In DNA, the CDR3 is TGTGCCACGCGACCGATAGCGGGGACGGATGAGCAGTTCTTC.

This clone came up a few times. The chain carries TRBV28 and TRBJ1-2; TRBD1 aligns across 7 bases. V gave up 5 bases and J gave up 1 base; unmatched junction bases: 4. Germline V gene lookup returns CDR1 MDHEN and CDR2 SYDVKM. This CDR3 region has 14 residues. The CDR3 is CASSPGGSNYGYTF. DNA of the CDR3: TGTGCCAGCAGTCCAGGGGGGAGTAACTATGGCTACACCTTC.

Points on this clone: The same CDR3 can be traced to other DNA sequences in this sample. V is TRBV2 and J is TRBJ1-5; 9 positions agree with TRBD1. The CDR3 contains 14 residues. V shed 3 bases, J shed 7 bases, and the junction held 4 bases outside the gene matches. Per the germline V gene, CDR1 is SNHLY and CDR2 is FYNNEI. DNA for the CDR3: TGTGCCAGCAGTGATGGACAGGGGAGGCAGCCCCAGCATTTT. This translates into CASSDGQGRQPQHF.

CDR3 sequence (DNA): TGTGCCAGCAGTGGGCAAATATTGCAGTATTTT. This translates into CASSGQILQYF. The chain combines TRBV28 with TRBJ2-3, with D unresolved. The CDR3 spans 11 residues. The V end was cut by 5 bases, the J end by 11 bases, with 11 bases between. Germline CDR1 reads MDHEN; CDR2 reads SYDVKM.

In its sample, this clone was seen once. The rearrangement links TRBV28 to TRBJ2-2, with TRBD2 as a possible D gene (5 bases). The V and J ends lost 6 bases and 6 bases respectively, with 11 bases between them. The CDR3 has 13 residues. Germline lookup yields CDR1 MDHEN and CDR2 SYDVKM. For the CDR3, the DNA is TGTGCCAGCAGGGCGTCGAGGGCCGGGGAGCTGTTTTTT. Its translation is CASRASRAGELFF.

This sequence joins TRBV2 and TRBJ2-4; D is uncertain. This CDR3 is 15 amino acids long. Looked up from germline, CDR1 is SNHLY and CDR2 is FYNNEI. V was trimmed by 6 bases and J by 6 bases, leaving 18 bases between them. CDR3 sequence (DNA): TGTGCCAGCAGCGCTGACACGGCCAAAGGAAACATTCAGTACTTC. It specifies CASSADTAKGNIQYF.

CDR3 region: CASSLLDSHNSPLHF. In DNA form, the CDR3 reads TGTGCCAGCAGCTTATTAGACAGCCATAATTCACCCCTCCACTTT. V and J are TRBV7-6 and TRBJ1-6; a possible D gene is TRBD1 (5 bases). CDR1 is SGHVS, CDR2 FNYEAQ, per germline. The CDR3 runs to 15 residues. The ends were cut back, 2 bases at V and 5 bases at J, with 10 bases in the middle.

V and J are TRBV29-1 and TRBJ1-2, with TRBD1 matching over 10 bases. CDR1 and CDR2 (germline): SQVTM, ANQGSEA. There are 14 residues in the CDR3. V dropped 3 bases and J dropped 5; count of bases not matched to a gene: 6. CDR3 amino acids: CSVEGGQGKYGYTF. The CDR3 region has the DNA TGCAGCGTTGAGGGGGGACAGGGGAAATATGGCTACACCTTC.

The CDR3: CATSREGSSSYEQYF. CDR3 DNA sequence: TGTGCCACCAGCAGGGAGGGGTCGAGCTCCTACGAGCAGTACTTC. J is TRBJ2-7 and V is TRBV15, with D possibly being TRBD2 (6 bases). The germline gives CDR1 LNHNV, CDR2 YYDKDF (reference sequence). V dropped 3 bases and J dropped 0 bases, with 12 bases sitting between them. The CDR3 is 15 amino acids.

The rearrangement uses TRBV10-3 and TRBJ1-6; D not resolved. The V gene's germline CDR1 is ENHRY and CDR2 SYGVKD. This CDR3 is 16 amino acids long. With 0 bases removed from V and 0 bases from J, the gap between germline ends came to 6 bases. The CDR3 here is CAISESTSSYNSPLHF. The DNA for the CDR3 is TGTGCCATCAGTGAGTCAACGAGCTCCTATAATTCACCCCTCCACTTT.

This clone was recorded only once. The rearrangement links TRBV5-4 to TRBJ2-2; 9 positions match TRBD1. The CDR3 consists of 16 residues. Germline CDR1 SGHNT, CDR2 YYREEE (reference sequence). The junction had 8 bases not matched to a gene; V was cut back by 5 bases and J by 3 bases. The CDR3 DNA sequence: TGTGCCAGCAGTTCCTCCGGGACAGGGTACACCGGGGAGCTGTTTTTT. Translated: CASSSSGTGYTGELFF.

This clone has at least ten counts. Other DNA sequences of this sample code for an identical CDR3. The chain combines TRBV11-2 with TRBJ1-2; 8 nucleotides agree with TRBD1. V trimming: 1 base; J trimming: 8 bases; junction bases outside the gene matches: 3. The germline CDR1 and CDR2 sequences are SGHAT and FQNNGV. The CDR3 covers 13 residues. This CDR3 reads CASSLGTGSGYTF. DNA for the CDR3: TGTGCCAGCAGCTTAGGGACAGGGAGCGGCTACACCTTC.

This chain links TRBV14 with TRBJ2-7, with 10 bases aligning to TRBD2. Germline trimming cut 6 bases from V and 5 bases from J; bases unmatched to any gene: 10. The CDR3 totals 15 residues. Per the germline V gene, CDR1 is SGHDN and CDR2 is FVKESK. CDR3 coding DNA: TGTGCCAGCAGAAAAAGCGGGAGGGCCCTCCACGAGCAGTACTTC. This sequence encodes CASRKSGRALHEQYF.

The CDR3 region has the DNA TGCGCCAGCAGCGCCGGTGGGGGAGGAGCTGGAAACACCATATATTTT. It yields the protein CASSAGGGGAGNTIYF. V usage is TRBV5-1 and J usage is TRBJ1-3; TRBD1 might be the D (5 bases). Per the germline V gene, CDR1 is SGHRS and CDR2 is YFSETQ. The CDR3 runs 16 residues. Trimming stripped 4 bases from V and 2 bases from J, with 16 bases between.

The chain is built from TRBV6-5 and TRBJ1-2, with no clear D. The CDR3 covers 13 residues. The ends were cut back, 2 bases at V and 8 bases at J, with 12 bases in the middle. Germline V lookup: CDR1 MNHEY, CDR2 SVGAGI. The CDR3 reads CASSYAGSGGYTF. CDR3 in DNA: TGTGCCAGCAGTTACGCGGGGTCAGGAGGCTACACCTTC.

This rearrangement joins TRBV12-5 to TRBJ1-5, with 7 positions matching TRBD1. There are 16 residues in the CDR3. From germline, CDR1 is LGHNT and CDR2 FRNRAP. Trimming removed 0 bases from V and 5 bases from J; junction bases left unmatched: 7. The CDR3 is CASGLVLAGGYQPQHF. The CDR3, as DNA: TGTGCTAGTGGTTTGGTACTGGCAGGGGGGTATCAGCCCCAGCATTTT.

The V and J genes are TRBV27 and TRBJ2-3; D is ambiguous. CDR1 MNHEY and CDR2 SMNVEV come from the germline V gene (reference sequence). This CDR3 spans 16 amino acids. Trimming left V 0 bases short and J 6 bases short, with 16 bases between. The CDR3 protein is CASSLSYLSNHDTQYF. CDR3 bases: TGTGCCAGCAGTTTATCCTACCTGTCGAATCACGATACGCAGTATTTT.

This clone turned up a few times. V usage is TRBV14 and J usage is TRBJ1-1; D is uncertain. Trimming cost V 4 bases and J 10 bases, with 10 bases left between them. This CDR3 is 11 amino acids long. The V gene's germline CDR1 is SGHDN and CDR2 FVKESK. CDR3 protein: CASSPRVPAFF. The CDR3 region has the DNA TGTGCCAGCAGCCCCCGGGTCCCAGCTTTCTTT.

The rearrangement links TRBV28 to TRBJ1-3; 7 bases line up with TRBD1. The germline CDR1 and CDR2 sequences are MDHEN and SYDVKM. With V trimmed by 8 bases and J by 4 bases, 8 bases remained unmatched. This CDR3 spans 14 amino acids. CDR3 DNA sequence: TGTGCCAGCCATGCAGGGGGGTCAGGAAACACCATATATTTT. Translating it yields CASHAGGSGNTIYF. Full variable domain (rest looked up from reference TRBV28 and TRBJ1-3): DVKVTQSSRYLVKRTGEKVFLECVQDMDHENMFWYRQDPGLGLRLIYFSYDVKMKEKGDIPEGYSVSREKKERFSLILESASTNQTSMYLCASHAGGSGNTIYFGEGSWLTVV.

V gene TRBV18 combines with J gene TRBJ1-1; possible D gene TRBD1, 5 bases. This CDR3 is 14 amino acids long. Germline assignment: CDR1 KGHSH and CDR2 LQKENI. V shed 1 base and J shed 6 bases, with 12 bases lying between them. CDR3 DNA sequence: TGTGCCAGCTCACCACAACAGGCAAGGGCTGAAGCTTTCTTT. Its protein product is CASSPQQARAEAFF. Full variable domain (remainder filled in from reference TRBV18 and TRBJ1-1): NAGVMQNPRHLVRRRGQEARLRCSPMKGHSHVYWYRQLPEEGLKFMVYLQKENIIDESGMPKERFSAEFPKEGPSILRIQQVVRGDSAAYFCASSPQQARAEAFFGQGTRLTVV.

V is TRBV3-1 (or the pseudogene TRBV3-2) and J is TRBJ2-5; 8 bases are a match to TRBD2. Per germline, CDR1 LGHDT and CDR2 YNNKEL (reference sequence). The V gene end was trimmed by 3 bases and the J gene end by 4 bases; junction bases not matched to a gene: 1. CDR3 length equals 13 residues. The CDR3 nucleotides read TGTGCCAGCAGCCACCTAGCGGGAGAGACCCAGTACTTC. It specifies CASSHLAGETQYF.

The chain links TRBV6-1 to TRBJ2-7, with 9 bases aligning to TRBD2. The CDR3 extends over 15 amino acids. Germline V gene sequence: CDR1 MNHNS, CDR2 SASEGT. V gave up 1 base and J gave up 4 bases; unmatched junction bases: 5. The CDR3 here is CASSEVGLALYEQYF. The CDR3 DNA follows: TGTGCCAGCAGTGAAGTGGGACTAGCTTTATACGAGCAGTACTTC.

The chain recombines TRBV30 with TRBJ1-2, with D uncertain. Germline assignment: CDR1 GTSNPN and CDR2 SVGIG (reference sequence). V lost 2 bases and J 7 bases, leaving 20 bases between the germline ends. This CDR3 is 15 amino acids long. The CDR3 loop reads CAWSLFLGSGSGYTF. CDR3 sequence (DNA): TGTGCCTGGAGTCTCTTTCTGGGTAGCGGGTCTGGCTACACCTTC.

This clone was counted a single time. This chain connects TRBV27 to TRBJ2-7, with D possibly being TRBD1 (6 bases). The CDR3 has 15 residues. With 2 bases removed from V and 2 bases from J, the gap between germline ends came to 13 bases. The germline V gene has CDR1 MNHEY and CDR2 SMNVEV (reference sequence). CDR3 in DNA: TGTGCCAGCAGTTTAAAGGCAGGGGATACCTACGAGCAGTACGTC. Translation: CASSLKAGDTYEQYV.

The chain combines TRBV3-1 (or the pseudogene TRBV3-2) with TRBJ1-2; D remains ambiguous. The CDR3 contains 15 residues. Germline V gene data show CDR1 as LGHDT and CDR2 as YNNKEL (reference sequence). The V end lost 1 base, the J end lost 4 bases, and 13 bases lay between the germline ends. This CDR3 reads CASSQVQPRGYGYTF. In DNA form, the CDR3 reads TGTGCCAGCAGCCAAGTCCAGCCCCGGGGCTATGGCTACACCTTC.

This chain connects TRBV15 to TRBJ1-5; D is unresolved. The CDR3 consists of 15 residues. V lost 0 bases and J 7 bases, leaving 13 bases between the germline ends. Germline V CDR1 and CDR2: LNHNV, YYDKDF (reference sequence). The CDR3 sequence is CATSRDLRDSQPQHF. The CDR3 DNA reads TGTGCCACCAGCAGAGATTTGAGGGATAGCCAGCCCCAGCATTTT.